Sequencing of this T cell receptor (beta chain) was carried out in a study of T cells in Graves' hyperthyroidism and ophthalmopathy (dated by TCRdb to about 2019). As for the study more broadly: Peripheral blood was sampled at the time of initial diagnosis, prior to any treatment. A discovery cohort of fewer than 110 patients, 43 with Graves' ophthalmopathy and 57 with stable Graves' hyperthyroidism, was used to find distinguishing TCR V-J signatures. Whether ophthalmopathy could be predicted prospectively was tested in an independent validation cohort made up of 18 hyperthyroidism patients plus 17 patients who later progressed to ophthalmopathy. The roughly 94 discovery patients were randomly divided into training and test sets at a 7:3 ratio. In addition, the study compared T-cell repertoires in thyroid tissue and in blood from about 6 Graves' hyperthyroidism patients. Following sampling, methimazole starting at 30 mg daily was given to hyperthyroidism patients, and high-dose intravenous methylprednisolone was given to ophthalmopathy patients. According to the paper, TCR Vbeta CDR3 sequencing was carried out on 135 peripheral blood samples, which came from about 45 ophthalmopathy, about 75 hyperthyroidism and roughly 17 progressor patients.

Ophthalmopathy patients had moderately to severely active disease, with a Clinical Activity Score of 3 or more, a NOSPECS grade of 4 or more, and a disease duration of less than 3 months. Exclusion was applied to patients with uncontrolled infections, other autoimmune diseases, pregnancy or lactation. Clinical symptoms, serum thyroxine and TRAb, thyroid ultrasound, and orbital computed tomography formed the basis for the diagnoses. Ficoll-Paque density gradient centrifugation was used to isolate PBMCs from about 10 ml of fresh peripheral blood. Trizol reagent was used to extract total RNA, and RNA quality was then checked on an Agilent 2100 Bioanalyzer. Amplification of TCR beta CDR3 regions was carried out from RNA transcripts. For the first round of RT-PCR on the TCR CDR3, the HTBI primer set was used together with the Qiagen OneStep RT-PCR kit. Libraries were constructed in a second round of multiplex PCR, after which size selection and purification were carried out. The libraries were sequenced on an Illumina HiSeq2000 using paired-end 100 bp reads. As for how the authors treated the data: SOAPnuke was used to process the raw data, with reads discarded if the reads contained adapters or uncalled bases, had a mean Phred below 15, or lacked an exact constant-primer or identifier match. COPE v1.2.5 was used to merge the high-quality paired reads, and each unique nucleotide sequence was defined as a clonotype. MiTCR v1.1 was used to align clonotypes to the IMGT TRBV, TRBD and TRBJ reference segments. The analysis was restricted to V-J combinations with a frequency above 0.0001, which together covered over 99% of the repertoires. The TCS score was defined as the ratio of F50 (clonal expansion) to E x V (chaos), calculated using BLOSUM62-based TCRdist between CDR3 peptides within each V-J. Welch's t-statistics and random forest reduced roughly 540 V-J features to about 13, which were used in a naive Bayes classifier (R e1071). The raw public reads went through TCRdb reprocessing: fastp at Q25, MiXCR clone calling, in-frame beta chains kept. Each entry merges the rows of one CDR3 protein and shows their most common DNA and genes. What appears here as the V and J calls and clone size reflects TCRdb's work, not the paper's. The table for this sample lists roughly 500,000 distinct CDR3 sequences; roughly 24% of them were counted only once. 11% of the sample lies in the top ten.

There are 15 amino acids in the CDR3, from cysteine to phenylalanine inclusive. Kept here is only the CDR3 DNA, which spans 45 bases and is read in frame from base 1. Based on the germline V gene (reference sequence), the CDR1 and CDR2 sequences are LNHDA and SQIVND. The junction shows trimming of 7 bases on V and 1 base on J, and the gene matches do not reach 9 bases of it. Here is what the overall study found, with its caveats: Sample size was not statistically predetermined, and investigators were not blinded to group allocation. Most expanded thyroid clonotypes (frequency above 0.001) were also found in blood, which suggests that blood repertoires may mirror thyroid immune responses. In cross-validation, a model built on a 13 V-J signature told ophthalmopathy apart from stable hyperthyroidism with 85% to 90% sensitivity and 81% to 82% specificity, and in testing the same model reached 80%/75%. In validation, the model predicted progression to ophthalmopathy a median of about 6.5 months before onset, with 70% to 71% sensitivity and almost 75% specificity.

This clonotype was found a few times. The specificity of this receptor is unknown. One base away there is no much larger clone; base qualities are not given. The sequence joins TRBV19 to TRBJ1-1; TRBD1 lines up with 7 middle nucleotides. The TCR was taken from a woman aged 25 to 39 with Graves' ophthalmopathy. The sample was blood. The CDR3 protein is CASKDPGQRNTEAFF. The nucleotide sequence is TGTGCCAGTAAAGATCCGGGACAGAGGAACACTGAAGCTTTCTTT. With all but the CDR3 taken from the reference TRBV19 and TRBJ1-1 genes, the full variable domain is: DGGITQSPKYLFRKEGQNVTLSCEQNLNHDAMYWYRQDPGQGLRLIYYSQIVNDFQKGDIAEGYSVSREKKESFPLTVTSAQKNPTAFYLCASKDPGQRNTEAFFGQGTRLTVV.